This T cell receptor beta chain was captured in a study of CD8+ T cells in alopecia areata. The wider study: Patients in the study were on tofacitinib for 6 to 18 months, then off it for 6 months.

In the case of this clone: Its antigen is still unknown.

In germline, CDR1 is LGHNT, CDR2 FRNRAP. Trimming cost V 8 bases and J 3 bases, with 6 bases left between them. This CDR3 is 11 amino acids long. Findings and limits, study-wide: It was less clear whether patients shared TCRs than it was in mice, possibly because of HLA.

Investigators isolated RNA and reverse transcribed it into cDNA to act as the sequencing template. Clones were sequenced by immunoSEQ multiplex PCR, and TCRdb holds only the in-frame ones, with some missing. This sample yields roughly 200,000 clones, of which roughly 59% are seen a single time; around 1.6% belongs to the top ten. This clonotype was obtained from a human donor with alopecia areata. The specimen was CD4+ T cells sorted from blood, collected at week 0. The chain recombines TRBV12-5 with TRBJ2-3; D not certain. This chain's CDR3 is CASLETDTQYF. CDR3 nucleotide sequence: TGTGCTAGTCTCGAAACAGATACGCAGTATTTT. The variable domain in full, with the rest retrieved from reference TRBV12-5 and TRBJ2-3, is DARVTQTPRHKVTEMGQEVTMRCQPILGHNTVFWYRQTMMQGLELLAYFRNRAPLDDSGMPKDRFSAEMPDATLATLKIQPSEPRDSAVYFCASLETDTQYFGPGTRLTVL.